These 22 T cell receptor beta chains were sequenced from one sample in a study of T cell changes during pregnancy in multiple sclerosis. The data were produced by immunoSEQ multiplex PCR, yet TCRdb's version contains in-frame clones alone and is incomplete. The profile covers around 100,000 clones, with more than 85% appearing a single time and around 3.2% taken by the ten largest. This specimen consisted of peripheral blood, obtained after pregnancy. These receptors were collected from a female donor with multiple sclerosis, enrolled in a pregnancy study.

This chain links TRBV9 with TRBJ2-3, with D maybe TRBD1 (5 bases). Trimming shortened V by 3 bases and J by 0 bases, and 11 bases separated the two germline ends. This CDR3 region has 15 residues. In germline, CDR1 is SGDLS, CDR2 YYNGEE. The CDR3 sequence is CASSGSWGSTDTQYF. The CDR3 DNA follows: TGTGCCAGCAGCGGTTCTTGGGGCAGCACAGATACGCAGTATTTT.

The gene calls are TRBV5-1 and TRBJ1-1; D remains unclear. V dropped 3 bases and J dropped 4 bases, with 16 bases sitting between them. The CDR3 contains 15 residues. Germline CDR1 reads SGHRS; CDR2 reads YFSETQ. CDR3 protein: CASSSDAEWLTEAFF. The CDR3 DNA reads as TGCGCCAGCAGCTCCGACGCGGAATGGCTCACTGAAGCTTTCTTT. The full variable domain, with the rest looked up from reference TRBV5-1 and TRBJ1-1, is KAGVTQTPRYLIKTRGQQVTLSCSPISGHRSVSWYQQTPGQGLQFLFEYFSETQRNKGNFPGRFSGRQFSNSRSEMNVSTLELGDSALYLCASSSDAEWLTEAFFGQGTRLTVV.

This clone was detected only once. The J gene is TRBJ1-3, the V gene TRBV7-6, with D possibly matching TRBD1 (5 bases). Trimming pared 1 base from V and 3 bases from J, leaving 7 bases between. Per germline, CDR1 SGHVS and CDR2 FNYEAQ. The CDR3 contains 14 residues. CDR3 sequence (DNA): TGTGCCAGCAGCTTAGGGGGGGATGGAAACACCATATATTTT. Protein: CASSLGGDGNTIYF.

J is TRBJ1-1 and V is TRBV5-1; perhaps TRBD1 as D (5 bases). This CDR3 is built from 16 residues. Germline V gene sequence: CDR1 SGHRS, CDR2 YFSETQ. The V gene lost 1 base and the J gene lost 0 bases, with 13 bases spanning the gap. The CDR3: CASSLSPGLLNTEAFF. DNA of the CDR3: TGCGCCAGCAGCTTGTCGCCGGGACTTTTGAACACTGAAGCTTTCTTT.

CDR3 bases: TGTGCCAGCAGCCAAGAGGAGGCTATGAACACTGAAGCTTTCTTT. Amino acids: CASSQEEAMNTEAFF. This chain uses TRBV4-2 with TRBJ1-1, with D unresolved. Germline-derived CDR1 and CDR2 are LGHNA and YNFKEQ. V shed 0 bases and J shed 0 bases, with 8 bases lying between them. The CDR3 extends over 15 amino acids.

The chain carries TRBV29-1 and TRBJ2-2; a possible D gene is TRBD2 (6 bases). The CDR3 is made up of 15 amino acids. V lost 5 bases and J 2 bases, leaving 15 bases between the germline ends. The germline V gene has CDR1 SQVTM and CDR2 ANQGSEA. The CDR3 region is CSVRFGGANTGELFF. The DNA for the CDR3 is TGCAGCGTTAGGTTTGGCGGGGCTAACACCGGGGAGCTGTTTTTT.

The gene calls are TRBV7-3 and TRBJ1-2; no definite D call. Germline loops: CDR1 SGHTA, CDR2 FQGTGA. The CDR3 totals 13 residues. Trimming cost V 1 base and J 5 bases, with 8 bases left between them. CDR3 nucleotides: TGTGCCAGCAGCTTAAATCCGGGGTATGGCTACACCTTC. It specifies CASSLNPGYGYTF. The whole variable domain, remainder taken from reference TRBV7-3 and TRBJ1-2, is GAGVSQTPSNKVTEKGKYVELRCDPISGHTALYWYRQSLGQGPEFLIYFQGTGAADDSGLPNDRFFAVRPEGSVSTLKIQRTERGDSAVYLCASSLNPGYGYTFGSGTRLTVV.

The rearrangement joins TRBV6-4 to TRBJ2-7; D possibly corresponds to TRBD1 (5 bases). Germline CDR1 reads MRHNA; CDR2 reads SNTAGT. Trimming shortened V by 9 bases and J by 3 bases, and 12 bases separated the two germline ends. The CDR3 spans 12 residues. The CDR3 nucleotides read TGTGCCAGAATTGGACATTTCTACGAGCAGTACTTC. It encodes CARIGHFYEQYF.

The rearrangement joins TRBV5-1 to TRBJ2-3, with unresolved D. Germline V gene data show CDR1 as SGHRS and CDR2 as YFSETQ. V was shortened by 0 bases and J by 0 bases, with 8 bases between the two germline ends. The CDR3 is 15 residues long. The CDR3 reads CASSLGPPSTDTQYF. In DNA, the CDR3 is TGCGCCAGCAGCTTGGGGCCTCCCAGCACAGATACGCAGTATTTT.

This chain joins TRBV9 and TRBJ2-7; TRBD2 aligns across 7 bases. The germline CDR1 and CDR2 sequences are SGDLS and YYNGEE. The CDR3 contains 15 residues. V trimming: 0 bases; J trimming: 0 bases; junction bases outside the gene matches: 3. CDR3 sequence: CASSVDGGSSYEQYF. The CDR3 DNA sequence: TGTGCCAGCAGCGTAGACGGGGGGAGCTCCTACGAGCAGTACTTC.

The genes are TRBV7-2 and TRBJ2-7; 10 bases align to TRBD1. The CDR3 has 15 amino acids. V shed 5 bases and J 0 bases; nucleotides not matched to a gene: 4. The V gene's germline CDR1 is SGHTA and CDR2 FQGNSA. CDR3 sequence: CASSMDRGFSYEQYF. CDR3 DNA sequence: TGTGCCAGCAGCATGGACAGGGGGTTCTCCTACGAGCAGTACTTC.

Only a few counts were recorded for this clone. J is TRBJ2-7 and V is TRBV19, with no clear D. CDR1 LNHDA and CDR2 SQIVND come from the germline V gene (reference sequence). The CDR3 runs 12 residues. Between the trimmed V and J ends, which lost 5 bases and 0 bases, there was a span of 5 bases. As DNA, the CDR3 is TGTGCCAGTAGTCGTAACTCCTACGAGCAGTACTTC. This sequence encodes CASSRNSYEQYF. Full variable domain (rest looked up from reference TRBV19 and TRBJ2-7): DGGITQSPKYLFRKEGQNVTLSCEQNLNHDAMYWYRQDPGQGLRLIYYSQIVNDFQKGDIAEGYSVSREKKESFPLTVTSAQKNPTAFYLCASSRNSYEQYFGPGTRLTVT.

The CDR3 loop reads CASSLGRAYEQYF. CDR3 bases: TGTGCCAGCAGCTTAGGCAGGGCCTACGAGCAGTACTTC. This chain links TRBV13 with TRBJ2-7, with D maybe TRBD1 (5 bases). With 0 bases removed from V and 2 bases from J, the gap between germline ends came to 5 bases. The CDR3 loop spans 13 amino acids. The germline V gene has CDR1 PRHDT and CDR2 FYEKMQ (reference sequence).

This chain connects TRBV4-2 to TRBJ2-2; perhaps TRBD2 as D (5 bases). The CDR3 is 14 residues long. CDR1 LGHNA and CDR2 YNFKEQ come from the germline V gene. The germline V and J ends were trimmed by 5 bases and 3 bases, with 10 bases remaining between them. The CDR3, as DNA: TGTGCCAGCAGCGGGCGGCGGGACACCGGGGAGCTGTTTTTT. Its protein is CASSGRRDTGELFF.

The V call is TRBV7-9, the J call TRBJ2-1; 9 positions agree with TRBD2. The V and J ends lost 7 bases and 4 bases, in that order; junction bases with no gene match: 2. Germline CDR1 is SEHNR and CDR2 is FQNEAQ (reference sequence). The CDR3 spans 13 residues. CDR3: CASISGGYNEQFF. The CDR3 DNA reads as TGTGCCAGCATCAGCGGGGGGTACAATGAGCAGTTCTTC.

The chain recombines TRBV15 with TRBJ1-2, with D unresolved. From germline, CDR1 is LNHNV and CDR2 YYDKDF (reference sequence). V shed 4 bases and J shed 8 bases, with 14 bases lying between them. The CDR3 contains 13 residues. The CDR3 is CATSTRRAGGYTF. The CDR3 DNA sequence: TGTGCCACCAGCACCCGAAGGGCGGGAGGCTACACCTTC.

The V gene is TRBV5-4, the J gene TRBJ2-7; 9 bases are shared with TRBD2. V lost 0 bases, J lost 3 bases, and 7 bases stayed unmatched. Germline V gives CDR1 SGHNT, CDR2 YYREEE (reference sequence). This CDR3 region has 16 residues. The DNA for the CDR3 is TGTGCCAGCAGCTTGGTAATAGCGGGGGAGTACTACGAGCAGTACTTC. Translating gives CASSLVIAGEYYEQYF.

This clone was picked up one time. The rearrangement uses TRBV7-2 and TRBJ2-1, with 10 positions matching TRBD2. V gave up 7 bases and J gave up 3 bases; unmatched junction bases: 6. The CDR3 sequence is 15 residues long. Germline loops: CDR1 SGHTA, CDR2 FQGNSA. The CDR3, as DNA: TGTGCCAGCACCCCAGCGGGGGGGCACTACAATGAGCAGTTCTTC. This gives the protein CASTPAGGHYNEQFF. Full variable domain (rest looked up from reference TRBV7-2 and TRBJ2-1): GAGVSQSPSNKVTEKGKDVELRCDPISGHTALYWYRQSLGQGLEFLIYFQGNSAPDKSGLPSDRFSAERTGGSVSTLTIQRTQQEDSAVYLCASTPAGGHYNEQFFGPGTRLTVL.

The genes are TRBV19 and TRBJ2-6, with a possible D match to TRBD2 (6 bases). The CDR3 length is 15 residues. V was pared by 5 bases and J by 0 bases, with 8 bases between. CDR1 is LNHDA and CDR2 is SQIVND in the germline V gene (reference sequence). CDR3 region: CASSLEGSGANVLTF. The CDR3 DNA reads TGTGCCAGTAGTCTGGAGGGCTCTGGGGCCAACGTCCTGACTTTC.

V gene TRBV5-1 combines with J gene TRBJ2-2; 9 nucleotides line up with TRBD1. The junction had 9 bases not matched to a gene; V was cut back by 0 bases and J by 6 bases. The V gene's germline CDR1 is SGHRS and CDR2 YFSETQ. The CDR3 runs 17 residues. In DNA form, the CDR3 reads TGCGCCAGCAGCTTGGTACCGGGACAGGGTTTTCCCGGGGAGCTGTTTTTT. It translates to CASSLVPGQGFPGELFF.

The rearrangement uses TRBV5-1 and TRBJ2-3; 10 nucleotides agree with TRBD2. The junction had 11 bases not matched to a gene; V was cut back by 0 bases and J by 7 bases. This CDR3 has 17 residues. CDR1 SGHRS and CDR2 YFSETQ come from the germline V gene. The CDR3 spells CASSLGLAGDLGNTQYF. The CDR3 nucleotides are TGCGCCAGCAGCTTGGGGCTAGCGGGGGACCTCGGTAATACGCAGTATTTT. Using reference TRBV5-1 and TRBJ2-3 for the parts outside the CDR3, the full variable domain is KAGVTQTPRYLIKTRGQQVTLSCSPISGHRSVSWYQQTPGQGLQFLFEYFSETQRNKGNFPGRFSGRQFSNSRSEMNVSTLELGDSALYLCASSLGLAGDLGNTQYFGPGTRLTVL.

The V gene is TRBV7-9, the J gene TRBJ1-4; 7 nucleotides match TRBD1. The CDR3 covers 14 residues. The V and J ends lost 2 bases and 6 bases, in that order; junction bases with no gene match: 3. Germline V CDR1 and CDR2: SEHNR, FQNEAQ (reference sequence). DNA of the CDR3: TGTGCCAGCAGCTTAAAGACAGGGTATGAAAAACTGTTTTTT. Protein sequence: CASSLKTGYEKLFF.